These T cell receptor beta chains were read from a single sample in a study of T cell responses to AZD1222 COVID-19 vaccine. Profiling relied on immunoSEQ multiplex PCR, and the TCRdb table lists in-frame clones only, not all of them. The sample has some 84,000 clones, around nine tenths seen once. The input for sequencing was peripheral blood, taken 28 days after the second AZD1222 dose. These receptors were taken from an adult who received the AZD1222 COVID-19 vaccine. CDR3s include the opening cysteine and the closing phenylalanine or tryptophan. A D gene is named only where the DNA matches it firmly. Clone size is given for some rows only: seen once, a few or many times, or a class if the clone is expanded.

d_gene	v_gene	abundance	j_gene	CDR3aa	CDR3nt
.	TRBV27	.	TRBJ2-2	CASKGSTGELFF	TGTGCCAGTAAGGGGAGCACCGGGGAGCTGTTTTTT
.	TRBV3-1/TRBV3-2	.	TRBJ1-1	CASIKNTEAFF	TGTGCCAGCATAAAGAACACTGAAGCTTTCTTT
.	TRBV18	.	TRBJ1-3	CASSPPARPTGNTIYF	TGTGCCAGCTCACCCCCCGCCCGGCCTACCGGAAACACCATATATTTT
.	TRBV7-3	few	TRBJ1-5	CASSLMEGRPQHF	TGTGCCAGCAGCTTAATGGAGGGGCGGCCCCAGCATTTT
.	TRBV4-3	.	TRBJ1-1	CASSQVAGAGTEAFF	TGCGCCAGCAGCCAAGTGGCAGGGGCTGGCACTGAAGCTTTCTTT
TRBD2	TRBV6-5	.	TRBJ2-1	CASSYSVSGANNEQFF	TGTGCCAGCAGTTACTCGGTTAGCGGGGCGAACAATGAGCAGTTCTTC
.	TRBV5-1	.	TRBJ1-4	CASSELRGANEKLFF	TGCGCCAGCAGCGAACTTCGGGGGGCAAATGAAAAACTGTTTTTT
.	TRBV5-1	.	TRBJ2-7	CASSSNPGAEQYF	TGCGCCAGCAGCTCCAATCCAGGGGCCGAGCAGTACTTC
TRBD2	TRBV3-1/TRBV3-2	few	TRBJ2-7	CASSQGLAVAYEQYF	TGTGCCAGCAGCCAAGGACTAGCGGTGGCCTACGAGCAGTACTTC
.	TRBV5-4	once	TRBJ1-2	CASSLKGEGGYTF	TGTGCCAGCAGCTTGAAGGGGGAGGGTGGCTACACCTTC
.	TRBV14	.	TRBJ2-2	CASSYGGFTGELFF	TGTGCCAGCAGTTATGGTGGTTTCACCGGGGAGCTGTTTTTT
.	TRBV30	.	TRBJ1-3	CAWSGGSGNTIYF	TGTGCCTGGAGTGGGGGCTCTGGAAACACCATATATTTT
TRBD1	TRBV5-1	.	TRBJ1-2	CASSLALGTANYGYTF	TGCGCCAGCAGCTTGGCCCTCGGGACAGCTAACTATGGCTACACCTTC
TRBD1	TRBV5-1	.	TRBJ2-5	CASSLADRGLVETQYF	TGCGCCAGCAGCTTGGCGGACAGGGGCTTAGTAGAGACCCAGTACTTC
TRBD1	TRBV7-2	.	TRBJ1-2	CASSLVPVPGQGGYTF	TGTGCCAGCAGCTTAGTCCCGGTGCCAGGACAGGGTGGCTACACCTTC
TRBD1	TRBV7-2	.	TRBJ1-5	CASSTRTGGTQPQHF	TGTGCCAGCAGCACCCGGACAGGGGGCACTCAGCCCCAGCATTTT
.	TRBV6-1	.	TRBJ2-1	CASSEGGSSYNEQFF	TGTGCCAGCAGTGAAGGGGGGAGCTCCTACAATGAGCAGTTCTTC
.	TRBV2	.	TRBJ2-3	CASSVGPGASSTQYF	TGTGCCAGCAGTGTCGGTCCGGGGGCCTCATCCACGCAGTATTTT
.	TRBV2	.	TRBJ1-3	CASSEVFSGNTIYF	TGTGCCAGCAGTGAGGTATTCTCTGGAAACACCATATATTTT
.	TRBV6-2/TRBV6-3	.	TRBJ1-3	CASSGPDFPGSGNTIYF	TGTGCCAGCAGTGGCCCGGACTTCCCTGGCTCTGGAAACACCATATATTTT
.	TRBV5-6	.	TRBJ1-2	CASSPDRIRGAGYGYTF	TGTGCCAGCAGCCCCGACCGGATTCGGGGGGCTGGCTATGGCTACACCTTC
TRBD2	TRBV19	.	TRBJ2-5	CASKSGGIQETQYF	TGTGCCAGTAAGAGCGGGGGGATACAAGAGACCCAGTACTTC
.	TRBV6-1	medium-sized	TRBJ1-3	CASSDGASGNTIYF	TGTGCCAGCAGTGACGGGGCCTCTGGAAACACCATATATTTT
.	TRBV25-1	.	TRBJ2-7	CASSGSGTLSYEQYF	TGTGCCAGCAGTGGATCCGGGACTCTCTCCTACGAGCAGTACTTC
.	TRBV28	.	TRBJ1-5	CASSPGTSWGQPQHF	TGTGCCAGCAGTCCAGGGACCTCATGGGGTCAGCCCCAGCATTTT
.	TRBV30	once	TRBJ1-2	CAWTVGGNYGYTF	TGTGCCTGGACTGTGGGCGGAAACTATGGCTACACCTTC